This T cell receptor beta chain was obtained from a study of T-cell reconstitution after alpha-beta-depleted transplantation in children. Overall study results and limits: Day-60 TCRbeta diversity that was high in some patients was derived from surviving recipient T cells and thymic progenitors. Reported findings indicate that, about two months after transplant, alpha-beta T cells came from several hundred expanded clones, which were derived from non-depleted graft cells. Hyperexpanded clones declined; after one year, newly produced T cells mostly supplied diversity.

There are 16 residues in the CDR3. Germline assignment: CDR1 SGHAT and CDR2 FQNNGV. The V gene end was trimmed by 8 bases and the J gene end by 1 base; junction bases not matched to a gene: 10. Unique molecular identifiers were incorporated when the TCRbeta library was constructed. TCRdb re-derived calls from the PCR reads in MiXCR, one entry per CDR3 protein. Of fewer than 550,000 distinct CDR3 sequences listed, about an eighth are singletons. This clonotype occurred a few times. Its antigen is unknown. The V gene is TRBV11-2, the J gene TRBJ2-1, with TRBD2 matching over 8 bases. This specimen consisted of PBMCs, mostly from graft donor cells, obtained 180 days after TCRalphabeta/CD19-depleted stem cell transplant. The receptor was derived from a female patient aged 2-15 years who had a stem cell transplant for aplastic anemia, so the T cells may come from the graft donor. Here the CDR3 reads CASSSGGPPSYNEQFF. The CDR3 DNA reads as TGTGCCAGCTCCTCGGGGGGGCCGCCGTCCTACAATGAGCAGTTCTTC.